The subject of this entry is one TCR beta chain. Antigen specificity is unknown. Data came from immunoSEQ multiplex PCR; TCRdb stores just in-frame clones and leaves some out. The data hold about 240,000 clones, with 80% to 90% observed a single time. This entry comes from a study of cytomegalovirus exposure and HLA in healthy donors. Whole-study results and caveats: Rarity marked most TCR sequences, yet some public TCRs occurred in many donors.

Deletions cut 3 bases from V and 0 bases from J, with 13 bases between. CDR1 SGDLS and CDR2 YYNGEE come from the germline V gene. The CDR3 contains 16 residues. Sequencing input: PBMCs. The receptor's source is a man younger than 35 in good health and CMV-seronegative. The chain has TRBV9 and TRBJ2-4; TRBD1 might be the D (5 bases). Written as DNA, the CDR3 is TGTGCCAGCAGCGACGAGCCAGGGCTAGCCAAAAACATTCAGTACTTC. Amino acids: CASSDEPGLAKNIQYF.